A selection of T cell receptor beta chains follows, all from one sample in a study of blood T cell repertoires in COVID-19. Using immunoSEQ multiplex PCR, the repertoire was profiled, and TCRdb retains in-frame clones only, with some absent. The sample carries some 210,000 clones, 84% recorded once. Sequences were obtained from peripheral blood. Receptors originate from a woman in her forties or fifties with active or convalescent COVID-19. Both conserved end residues are part of each CDR3. A D gene is named only where the DNA matches it firmly. A clone size is listed for some rows: how often the clone was seen (once, few, many), or a class if it is expanded.

v_gene	d_gene	abundance	j_gene	CDR3aa	CDR3nt
TRBV5-4	-	-	TRBJ2-5	CASSSSGSLETQYF	TGTGCCAGCAGCTCGTCCGGGTCCCTAGAGACCCAGTACTTC
TRBV5-1	-	-	TRBJ1-2	CASSLGGLLVGYTF	TGCGCCAGCAGCTTGGGGGGGCTTTTAGTCGGCTACACCTTC
TRBV6-5	TRBD1	-	TRBJ2-4	CASSPDRARKNIQYF	TGTGCCAGCAGCCCGGACAGGGCACGCAAAAACATTCAGTACTTC
TRBV15	-	few	TRBJ2-4	CATSRSDRKNIQYF	TGTGCCACCAGCAGATCGGACAGAAAAAACATTCAGTACTTC
TRBV28	TRBD1	-	TRBJ2-3	CASSWTGGTDTQYF	TGTGCCAGCAGTTGGACAGGGGGGACAGATACGCAGTATTTT
TRBV18	-	-	TRBJ2-7	CASSPPQIYEQYF	TGTGCCAGCTCACCACCACAGATCTACGAGCAGTACTTC
TRBV6-5	-	-	TRBJ1-4	CASSYATSPGREKLFF	TGTGCCAGCAGTTACGCGACCTCCCCGGGTCGGGAAAAACTGTTTTTT
TRBV2	TRBD2	-	TRBJ2-5	CASSGLAGAAGGQETQYF	TGTGCCAGCAGTGGGCTAGCGGGCGCAGCGGGGGGGCAAGAGACCCAGTACTTC
TRBV5-1	TRBD1	-	TRBJ2-4	CASSLERGRNIQYF	TGCGCCAGCAGCTTAGAAAGGGGGCGGAACATTCAGTACTTC
TRBV18	TRBD1	once	TRBJ1-1	CASSPQTGYEAFF	TGTGCCAGCTCACCACAGACAGGGTATGAAGCTTTCTTT
TRBV5-6	TRBD1	once	TRBJ1-1	CASTSTGIDTEAFF	TGTGCCAGCACCTCGACAGGGATTGACACTGAAGCTTTCTTT
TRBV7-2	-	-	TRBJ2-1	CASSFGGPLNEQFF	TGTGCCAGCAGCTTCGGTGGTCCATTGAATGAGCAGTTCTTC
TRBV27	TRBD2	-	TRBJ2-1	CASSLYLAGDKHEQFF	TGTGCCAGCAGTTTATACCTAGCGGGGGATAAACATGAGCAGTTCTTC
TRBV2	-	-	TRBJ1-2	CASSEGQGIIYGYTF	TGTGCCAGCAGTGAAGGGCAGGGCATCATCTATGGCTACACCTTC
TRBV3-1/TRBV3-2	TRBD2	-	TRBJ2-2	CASSQGGSGGPNTGELFF	TGTGCCAGCAGCCAAGGGGGTAGCGGGGGACCGAACACCGGGGAGCTGTTTTTT
TRBV28	TRBD1	-	TRBJ2-1	CASSLLGGAMDEQFF	TGTGCCAGCAGTTTACTAGGGGGCGCGATGGATGAGCAGTTCTTC
TRBV5-1	-	-	TRBJ2-5	CASSSTGAQYF	TGCGCCAGCAGCTCGACGGGGGCCCAGTACTTC
TRBV6-1	-	-	TRBJ1-3	CASSEVRGGNTIYF	TGTGCCAGCAGTGAAGTCAGGGGTGGAAACACCATATATTTT
TRBV5-1	-	-	TRBJ1-1	CASSLATFDSLRTEAFF	TGCGCCAGCAGCTTGGCCACCTTTGACAGTTTGCGAACTGAAGCTTTCTTT
TRBV6-2/TRBV6-3	-	-	TRBJ1-2	CASSQGSSYGYTF	TGTGCCAGCAGTCAGGGATCTAGCTATGGCTACACCTTC
TRBV5-1	-	-	TRBJ1-6	CASSTQRGNNYNSPLHF	TGCGCCAGCAGCACCCAACGGGGAAACAACTATAATTCACCCCTCCACTTT
TRBV4-1	TRBD2	-	TRBJ2-3	CASSQPFRTSPSTDTQYF	TGCGCCAGCAGCCAGCCCTTCAGGACTAGCCCGAGCACAGATACGCAGTATTTT
TRBV27	TRBD1	-	TRBJ1-6	CASSFTGANSPLHF	TGTGCCAGCAGTTTCACAGGGGCTAATTCACCCCTCCACTTT
TRBV7-2	TRBD1	-	TRBJ1-3	CASSLAGTVSGNTIYF	TGTGCCAGCAGCTTAGCCGGGACAGTCTCTGGAAACACCATATATTTT
TRBV6-5	-	-	TRBJ2-3	CASSRPVPYTQYF	TGTGCCAGCAGTCGTCCAGTCCCCTATACGCAGTATTTT
TRBV9	TRBD2	-	TRBJ2-1	CASSVATSGGNEQFF	TGTGCCAGCAGCGTAGCCACTAGCGGGGGAAATGAGCAGTTCTTC
TRBV10-3	TRBD1	-	TRBJ1-1	CAIVGQGAEAFF	TGTGCCATCGTAGGACAGGGAGCTGAAGCTTTCTTT
TRBV6-5	-	few	TRBJ1-4	CASRKTGSLREKLFF	TGTGCCAGCAGAAAAACAGGGTCGTTAAGAGAAAAACTGTTTTTT
TRBV28	TRBD1	few	TRBJ1-2	CASSLWDRNYGYTF	TGTGCCAGCAGTCTGTGGGACAGGAACTATGGCTACACCTTC
TRBV6-5	-	few	TRBJ1-5	CASSYGRGEGNQPQHF	TGTGCCAGCAGTTACGGCAGGGGCGAGGGCAATCAGCCCCAGCATTTT
TRBV5-8	-	-	TRBJ2-1	CASSLVLEQFF	TGTGCCAGCAGCTTGGTCCTTGAGCAGTTCTTC
TRBV30	TRBD1	once	TRBJ1-2	CAGHRGTNYGYTF	TGTGCCGGCCACAGGGGTACTAACTATGGCTACACCTTC
TRBV6-1	TRBD1	-	TRBJ1-5	CASSDRGHQPQHF	TGTGCCAGCAGTGACAGGGGGCATCAGCCCCAGCATTTT
TRBV18	TRBD1	-	TRBJ1-5	CASSGPPGQGNQPQHF	TGTGCCAGCTCAGGACCGCCGGGACAGGGGAATCAGCCCCAGCATTTT
TRBV29-1	-	once	TRBJ1-1	CSVERRKNTEAFF	TGCAGCGTTGAGAGGCGGAAGAACACTGAAGCTTTCTTT
TRBV11-2	-	once	TRBJ2-1	CASSLVQPTVDEQFF	TGTGCCAGCAGCTTAGTTCAACCTACCGTGGATGAGCAGTTCTTC